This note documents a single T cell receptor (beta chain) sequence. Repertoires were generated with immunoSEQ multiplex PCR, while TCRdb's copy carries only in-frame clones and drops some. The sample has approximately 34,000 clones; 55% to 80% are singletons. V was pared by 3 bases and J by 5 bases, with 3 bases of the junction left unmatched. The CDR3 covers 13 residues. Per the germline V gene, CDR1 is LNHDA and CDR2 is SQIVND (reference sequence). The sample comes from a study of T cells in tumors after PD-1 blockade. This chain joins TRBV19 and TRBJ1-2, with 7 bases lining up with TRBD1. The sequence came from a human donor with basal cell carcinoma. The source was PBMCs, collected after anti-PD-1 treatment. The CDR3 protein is CASSIQGGYGYTF. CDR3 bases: TGTGCCAGTAGTATTCAGGGGGGTTATGGCTACACCTTC.